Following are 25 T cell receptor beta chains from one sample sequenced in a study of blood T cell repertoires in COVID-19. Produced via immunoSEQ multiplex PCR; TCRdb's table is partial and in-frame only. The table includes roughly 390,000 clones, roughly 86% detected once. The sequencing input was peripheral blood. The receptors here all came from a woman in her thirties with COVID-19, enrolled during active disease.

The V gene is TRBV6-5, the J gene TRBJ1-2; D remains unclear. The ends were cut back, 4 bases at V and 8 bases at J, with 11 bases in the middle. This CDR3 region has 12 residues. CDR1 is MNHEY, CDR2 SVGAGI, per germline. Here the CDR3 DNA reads TGTGCCAGCAGTTTAAGGGAGGGAGGCTACACCTTC. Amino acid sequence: CASSLREGGYTF.

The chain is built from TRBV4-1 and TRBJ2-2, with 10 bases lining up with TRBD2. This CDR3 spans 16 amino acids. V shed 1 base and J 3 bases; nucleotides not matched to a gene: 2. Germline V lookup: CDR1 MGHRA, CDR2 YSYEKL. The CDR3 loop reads CASSQGTSGYTGELFF. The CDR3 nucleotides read TGCGCCAGCAGCCAAGGGACTAGCGGTTACACCGGGGAGCTGTTTTTT.

The chain's CDR3 is CASSLAGQGAGEQYF. CDR3 in DNA: TGCGCCAGCAGCTTGGCTGGGCAGGGGGCCGGCGAGCAGTACTTC. V gene TRBV5-1 combines with J gene TRBJ2-7, with 8 bases that match TRBD1. The germline V gene encodes CDR1 SGHRS and CDR2 YFSETQ. V gave up 0 bases and J gave up 6 bases; unmatched junction bases: 8. This CDR3 has 15 residues.

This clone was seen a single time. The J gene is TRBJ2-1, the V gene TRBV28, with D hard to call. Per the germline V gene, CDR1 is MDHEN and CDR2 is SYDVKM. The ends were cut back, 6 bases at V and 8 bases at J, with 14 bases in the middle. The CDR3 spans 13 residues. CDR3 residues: CASSPTTVDEQFF. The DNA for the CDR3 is TGTGCCAGCAGCCCTACCACAGTGGATGAGCAGTTCTTC.

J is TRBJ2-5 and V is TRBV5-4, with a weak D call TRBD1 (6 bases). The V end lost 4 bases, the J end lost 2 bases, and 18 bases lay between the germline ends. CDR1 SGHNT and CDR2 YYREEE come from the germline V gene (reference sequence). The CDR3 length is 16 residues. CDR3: CASSPLQGFIQETQYF. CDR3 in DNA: TGTGCCAGCAGCCCCCTGCAGGGGTTTATACAAGAGACCCAGTACTTC.

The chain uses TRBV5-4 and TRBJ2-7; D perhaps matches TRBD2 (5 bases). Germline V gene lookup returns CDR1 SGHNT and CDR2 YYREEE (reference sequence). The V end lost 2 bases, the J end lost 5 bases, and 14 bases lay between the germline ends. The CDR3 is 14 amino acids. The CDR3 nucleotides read TGTGCCAGCAGCTTCGGCGGGCGTCGCCACGAGCAGTACTTC. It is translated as CASSFGGRRHEQYF.

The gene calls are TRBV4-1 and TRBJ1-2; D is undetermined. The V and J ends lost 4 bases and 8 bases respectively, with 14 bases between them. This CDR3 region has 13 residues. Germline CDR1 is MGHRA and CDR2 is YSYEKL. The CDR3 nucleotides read TGCGCCAGCAGCCCTGCGCAACTCGGGGGCTACACCTTC. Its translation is CASSPAQLGGYTF.

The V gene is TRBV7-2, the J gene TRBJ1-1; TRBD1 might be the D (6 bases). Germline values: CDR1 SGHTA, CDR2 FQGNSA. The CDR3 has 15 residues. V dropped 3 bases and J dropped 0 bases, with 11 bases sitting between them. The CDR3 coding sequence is TGTGCCAGCAGCTTCAGGGGTGTCATGAACACTGAAGCTTTCTTT. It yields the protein CASSFRGVMNTEAFF.

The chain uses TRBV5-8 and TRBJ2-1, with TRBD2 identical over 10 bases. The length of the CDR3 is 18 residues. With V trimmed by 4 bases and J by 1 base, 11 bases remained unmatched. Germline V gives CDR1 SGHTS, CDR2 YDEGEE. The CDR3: CASSRTGLAGGSYNEQFF. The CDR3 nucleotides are TGTGCCAGCAGCCGGACAGGGTTAGCGGGAGGTTCCTACAATGAGCAGTTCTTC. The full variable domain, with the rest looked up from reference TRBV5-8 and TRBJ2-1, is EAGVTQSPTHLIKTRGQQATLRCSPISGHTSVYWYQQALGLGLQFLLWYDEGEERNRGNFPPRFSGRQFPNYSSELNVNALELEDSALYLCASSRTGLAGGSYNEQFFGPGTRLTVL.

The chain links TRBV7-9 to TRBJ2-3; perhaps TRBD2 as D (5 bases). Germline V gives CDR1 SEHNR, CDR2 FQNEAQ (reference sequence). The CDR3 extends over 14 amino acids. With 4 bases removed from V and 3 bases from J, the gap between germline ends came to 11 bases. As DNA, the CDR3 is TGTGCCAGCAGCTCCCGCACGGGGACAGATACGCAGTATTTT. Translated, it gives CASSSRTGTDTQYF.

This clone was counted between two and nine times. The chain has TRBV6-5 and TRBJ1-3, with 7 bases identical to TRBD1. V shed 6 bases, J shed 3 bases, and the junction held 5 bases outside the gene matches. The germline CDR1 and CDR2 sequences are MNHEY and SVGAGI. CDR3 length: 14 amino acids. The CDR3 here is CASRDRVGGNTIYF. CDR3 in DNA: TGTGCCAGCAGAGACAGGGTGGGTGGAAACACCATATATTTT.

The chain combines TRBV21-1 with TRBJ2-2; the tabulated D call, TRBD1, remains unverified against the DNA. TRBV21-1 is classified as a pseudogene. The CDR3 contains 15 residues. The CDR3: CASSKRGRPTGELFF. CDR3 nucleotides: TGTGCCAGCAGCAAAAGGGGGAGACCCACCGGGGAGCTGTTTTTT.

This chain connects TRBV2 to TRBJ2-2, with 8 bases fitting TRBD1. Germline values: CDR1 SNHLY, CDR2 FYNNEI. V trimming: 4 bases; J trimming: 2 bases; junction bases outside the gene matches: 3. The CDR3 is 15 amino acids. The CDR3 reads CASSGQGPNTGELFF. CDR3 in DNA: TGTGCCAGCAGTGGACAGGGGCCCAACACCGGGGAGCTGTTTTTT. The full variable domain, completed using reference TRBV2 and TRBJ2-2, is EPEVTQTPSHQVTQMGQEVILRCVPISNHLYFYWYRQILGQKVEFLVSFYNNEISEKSEIFDDQFSVERPDGSNFTLKIRSTKLEDSAMYFCASSGQGPNTGELFFGEGSRLTVL.

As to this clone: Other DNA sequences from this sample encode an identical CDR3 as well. Written as DNA, the CDR3 is TGTGCCAGCTCACCGACAGGGAACACCGGGGAGCTGTTTTTT. Amino acids: CASSPTGNTGELFF. This chain connects TRBV18 to TRBJ2-2, with D maybe TRBD1 (6 bases). CDR3 length: 14 amino acids. With 3 bases removed from V and 1 base from J, the gap between germline ends came to 6 bases. In germline, CDR1 is KGHSH, CDR2 LQKENI.

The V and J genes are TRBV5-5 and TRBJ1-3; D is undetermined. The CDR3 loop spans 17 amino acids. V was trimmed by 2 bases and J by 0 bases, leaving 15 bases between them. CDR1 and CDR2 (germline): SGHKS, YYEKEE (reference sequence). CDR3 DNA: TGTGCCAGCAGCTTTTTTTTCAGGCAAAACTCTGGAAACACCATATATTTT. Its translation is CASSFFFRQNSGNTIYF.

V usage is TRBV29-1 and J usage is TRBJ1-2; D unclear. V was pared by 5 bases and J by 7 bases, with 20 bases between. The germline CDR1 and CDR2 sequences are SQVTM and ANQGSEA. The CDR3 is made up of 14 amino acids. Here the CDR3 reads CSVPRSASPGGYTF. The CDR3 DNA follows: TGCAGCGTTCCCAGGTCCGCCTCCCCCGGTGGCTACACCTTC.

CDR3 nucleotide sequence: TGTGCCGCCTCGCGGGAGGTGGGGCTGGGAGAGACCCAGTACTTC. This sequence encodes CAASREVGLGETQYF. This rearrangement joins TRBV10-3 to TRBJ2-5, with 8 bases fitting TRBD2. V shed 11 bases and J 4 bases; nucleotides not matched to a gene: 15. Germline assignment: CDR1 ENHRY and CDR2 SYGVKD. This CDR3 spans 15 amino acids.

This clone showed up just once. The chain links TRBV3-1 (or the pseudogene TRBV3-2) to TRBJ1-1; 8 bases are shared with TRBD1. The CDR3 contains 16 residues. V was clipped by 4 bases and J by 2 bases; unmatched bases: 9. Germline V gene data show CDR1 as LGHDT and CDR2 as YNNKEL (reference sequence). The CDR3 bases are TGTGCCAGCAGCCCCAGGACAGGGCGGTTAAACACTGAAGCTTTCTTT. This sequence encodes CASSPRTGRLNTEAFF.

The CDR3 DNA reads TGTGCCAGCAGCCCCATAGACGGAGGGGACATTCAGTACTTC. Its translation is CASSPIDGGDIQYF. The rearrangement joins TRBV7-9 to TRBJ2-4, with a possible D match to TRBD2 (6 bases). Deletions cut 5 bases from V and 8 bases from J, with 16 bases between. The germline gives CDR1 SEHNR, CDR2 FQNEAQ (reference sequence). The CDR3 is 14 amino acids.

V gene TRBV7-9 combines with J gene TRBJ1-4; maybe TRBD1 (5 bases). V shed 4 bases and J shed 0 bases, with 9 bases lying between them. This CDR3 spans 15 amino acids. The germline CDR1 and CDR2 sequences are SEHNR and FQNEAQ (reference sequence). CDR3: CASSSTVTTNEKLFF. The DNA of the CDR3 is TGTGCCAGCAGCTCGACAGTTACAACTAATGAAAAACTGTTTTTT.

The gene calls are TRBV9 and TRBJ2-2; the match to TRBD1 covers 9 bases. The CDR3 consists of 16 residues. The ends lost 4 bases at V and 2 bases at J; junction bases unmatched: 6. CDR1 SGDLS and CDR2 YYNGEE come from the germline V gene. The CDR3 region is CASSPRTGDNTGELFF. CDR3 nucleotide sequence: TGTGCCAGCAGCCCCCGGACAGGGGATAACACCGGGGAGCTGTTTTTT.

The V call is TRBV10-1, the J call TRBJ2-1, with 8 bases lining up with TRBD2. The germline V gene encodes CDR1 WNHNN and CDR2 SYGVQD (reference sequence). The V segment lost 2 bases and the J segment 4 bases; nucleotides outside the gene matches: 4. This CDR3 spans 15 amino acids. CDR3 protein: CASSEVAGGYNEQFF. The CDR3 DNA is TGCGCCAGCAGTGAGGTGGCGGGAGGTTACAATGAGCAGTTCTTC.

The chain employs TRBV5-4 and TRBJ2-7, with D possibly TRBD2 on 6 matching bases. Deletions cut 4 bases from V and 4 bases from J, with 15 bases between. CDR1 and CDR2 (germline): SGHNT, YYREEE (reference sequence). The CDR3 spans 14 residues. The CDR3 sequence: CASSPRGGGYEQYF. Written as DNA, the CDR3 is TGTGCCAGCAGCCCTCGGGGTGGGGGGTACGAGCAGTACTTC.

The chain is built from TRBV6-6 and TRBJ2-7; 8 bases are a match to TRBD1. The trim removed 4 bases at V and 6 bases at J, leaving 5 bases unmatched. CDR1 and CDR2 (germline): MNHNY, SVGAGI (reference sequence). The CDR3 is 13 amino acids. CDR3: CASSFGTGSEQYF. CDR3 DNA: TGTGCCAGCAGTTTTGGGACAGGCAGCGAGCAGTACTTC.

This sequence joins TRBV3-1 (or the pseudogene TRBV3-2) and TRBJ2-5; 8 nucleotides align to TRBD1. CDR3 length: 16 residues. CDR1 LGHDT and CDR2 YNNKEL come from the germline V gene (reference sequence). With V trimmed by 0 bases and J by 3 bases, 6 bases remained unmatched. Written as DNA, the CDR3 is TGTGCCAGCAGCCAAGACCCCGCGACAGGGGAAGAGACCCAGTACTTC. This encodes CASSQDPATGEETQYF.